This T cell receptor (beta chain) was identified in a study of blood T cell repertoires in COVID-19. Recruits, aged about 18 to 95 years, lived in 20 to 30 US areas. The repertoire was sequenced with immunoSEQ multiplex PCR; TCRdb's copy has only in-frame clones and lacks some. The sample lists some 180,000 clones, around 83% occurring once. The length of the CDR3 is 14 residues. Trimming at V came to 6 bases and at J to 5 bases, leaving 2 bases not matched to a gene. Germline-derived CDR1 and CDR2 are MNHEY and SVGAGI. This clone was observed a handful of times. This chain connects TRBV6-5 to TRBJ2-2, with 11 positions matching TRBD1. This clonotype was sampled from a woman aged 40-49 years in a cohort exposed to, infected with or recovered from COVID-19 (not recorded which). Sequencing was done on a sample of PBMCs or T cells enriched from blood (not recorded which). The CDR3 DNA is TGTGCCAGCAGGGACAGGGGGCGGACCGGGGAGCTGTTTTTT. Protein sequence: CASRDRGRTGELFF.